This passage covers 29 T cell receptor beta chains from one sample sequenced in a study of T cell responses to AZD1222 COVID-19 vaccine. Data came from immunoSEQ multiplex PCR; TCRdb stores just in-frame clones and leaves some out. The sample records about 120,000 clones, about 88% being singletons. The material sequenced was peripheral blood, taken 28 days after the second AZD1222 dose. The origin of the receptors is an adult who received the AZD1222 COVID-19 vaccine.

The CDR3 region is CASDSGLGFDEQFF. As DNA, the CDR3 is TGTGCCAGTGACTCGGGACTAGGGTTCGATGAGCAGTTCTTC. This chain uses TRBV19 with TRBJ2-1, with 8 positions matching TRBD2. CDR1 is LNHDA and CDR2 is SQIVND in the germline V gene (reference sequence). The V and J ends lost 8 bases and 8 bases, in that order; junction bases with no gene match: 11. The CDR3 runs to 14 residues.

The V gene is TRBV7-2, the J gene TRBJ2-3; 7 positions match TRBD2. The CDR3 sequence is 16 residues long. Trimming removed 0 bases from V and 3 bases from J; junction bases left unmatched: 6. Germline V gene sequence: CDR1 SGHTA, CDR2 FQGNSA. The CDR3 sequence is CASSLAAGAGTDTQYF. Here the CDR3 DNA reads TGTGCCAGCAGCTTAGCGGCGGGAGCGGGGACAGATACGCAGTATTTT.

V and J are TRBV6-2 or TRBV6-3 and TRBJ2-7, with 8 nucleotides matching TRBD2. Trimming took 4 bases from V and 1 from J; bases not matched to a gene: 12. Germline loops: CDR1 MNHEY, CDR2 SVGEGT. This CDR3 is 17 amino acids long. CDR3 sequence: CASSSTRERGPSYEQYF. In nucleotides, the CDR3 is TGTGCCAGCAGTTCCACCAGGGAGCGGGGGCCATCCTACGAGCAGTACTTC.

This clone was seen a few times. The chain joins TRBV7-9 to TRBJ1-6, with D tentatively TRBD1 (6 bases). This CDR3 contains 16 residues. The V and J ends lost 0 bases and 7 bases respectively, with 13 bases between them. The germline CDR1 and CDR2 sequences are SEHNR and FQNEAQ (reference sequence). The CDR3 sequence: CASSLAFPGVNSPLHF. For the CDR3, the DNA is TGTGCCAGCAGCTTAGCGTTTCCAGGGGTAAATTCACCCCTCCACTTT.

The genes are TRBV15 and TRBJ2-3, with unresolved D. V lost 8 bases and J 3 bases, leaving 21 bases between the germline ends. Germline CDR1 is LNHNV and CDR2 is YYDKDF (reference sequence). This CDR3 contains 16 residues. CDR3 protein: CATAAGTNRGTDTQYF. The CDR3 nucleotides read TGTGCCACCGCCGCCGGCACAAATCGAGGAACAGATACGCAGTATTTT.

The genes are TRBV5-5 and TRBJ1-1; D is unresolved. V was clipped by 0 bases and J by 5 bases, with 14 bases between them. Germline V gene lookup returns CDR1 SGHKS and CDR2 YYEKEE (reference sequence). This CDR3 comprises 15 residues. The chain's CDR3 is CASSLVSGAGTEAFF. CDR3 bases: TGTGCCAGCAGCTTGGTATCAGGCGCAGGTACTGAAGCTTTCTTT.

The rearrangement uses TRBV28 and TRBJ1-3; D is unresolved. The V gene's germline CDR1 is MDHEN and CDR2 SYDVKM. CDR3 length: 15 amino acids. The V and J ends lost 8 bases and 2 bases respectively, with 16 bases between them. CDR3 sequence: CASGREVLPGNTIYF. The CDR3 coding sequence is TGTGCCAGCGGTCGGGAGGTCTTACCTGGAAACACCATATATTTT. Drawing the rest from reference TRBV28 and TRBJ1-3, the complete variable domain is DVKVTQSSRYLVKRTGEKVFLECVQDMDHENMFWYRQDPGLGLRLIYFSYDVKMKEKGDIPEGYSVSREKKERFSLILESASTNQTSMYLCASGREVLPGNTIYFGEGSWLTVV.

This clone was found once. This rearrangement joins TRBV19 to TRBJ1-2; 8 positions agree with TRBD1. The CDR3 has 15 residues. Germline values: CDR1 LNHDA, CDR2 SQIVND (reference sequence). V dropped 1 base and J dropped 6; count of bases not matched to a gene: 7. This CDR3 is CASSIALRGRDGYTF. CDR3 bases: TGTGCCAGTAGTATAGCACTCAGGGGGCGTGATGGCTACACCTTC. Full variable domain (missing parts from reference TRBV19 and TRBJ1-2): DGGITQSPKYLFRKEGQNVTLSCEQNLNHDAMYWYRQDPGQGLRLIYYSQIVNDFQKGDIAEGYSVSREKKESFPLTVTSAQKNPTAFYLCASSIALRGRDGYTFGSGTRLTVV.

The V and J genes are TRBV9 and TRBJ1-1; a possible D gene is TRBD1 (6 bases). Trimming left V 0 bases short and J 4 bases short, with 16 bases between. From germline, CDR1 is SGDLS and CDR2 YYNGEE. This CDR3 is 16 amino acids long. CDR3 region: CASSVVPGGQITEAFF. CDR3 DNA sequence: TGTGCCAGCAGCGTAGTACCCGGGGGGCAAATCACTGAAGCTTTCTTT.

The chain joins TRBV7-2 to TRBJ2-3; 13 bases line up with TRBD2. Trimming removed 5 bases from V and 3 bases from J; junction bases left unmatched: 14. This CDR3 contains 19 residues. The germline V gene has CDR1 SGHTA and CDR2 FQGNSA. For the CDR3, the DNA is TGTGCCAGCAGCGCAGAAGCGGGACTAGCGGGGAGGATTACAGATACGCAGTATTTT. Encoded protein: CASSAEAGLAGRITDTQYF. The full variable domain, completed using reference TRBV7-2 and TRBJ2-3, is GAGVSQSPSNKVTEKGKDVELRCDPISGHTALYWYRQSLGQGLEFLIYFQGNSAPDKSGLPSDRFSAERTGGSVSTLTIQRTQQEDSAVYLCASSAEAGLAGRITDTQYFGPGTRLTVL.

This clone showed up just a few times. The chain employs TRBV3-1 (or the pseudogene TRBV3-2) and TRBJ2-2; D perhaps matches TRBD2 (5 bases). CDR1 is LGHDT and CDR2 is YNNKEL in the germline V gene (reference sequence). The CDR3 totals 15 residues. V was clipped by 5 bases and J by 3 bases, with 13 bases between them. The CDR3 spells CASSNSDLYTGELFF. The CDR3 bases are TGTGCCAGCAGCAATAGCGACCTATACACCGGGGAGCTGTTTTTT.

The chain is built from TRBV10-3 and TRBJ1-6; unclear D gene. The CDR3 runs to 12 residues. V lost 1 base and J lost 8, with 3 bases in between. The germline gives CDR1 ENHRY, CDR2 SYGVKD. CDR3 sequence: CAISEWDSPLHF. The CDR3 nucleotides are TGTGCCATCAGTGAGTGGGATTCACCCCTCCACTTT.

This clone was found a few times. The V call is TRBV6-4, the J call TRBJ2-3; D might be TRBD2 (5 bases). Germline V lookup: CDR1 MRHNA, CDR2 SNTAGT. V was shortened by 5 bases and J by 5 bases, with 11 bases between the two germline ends. This CDR3 is built from 13 residues. The CDR3 sequence: CASSTRSGDTQYF. In DNA form, the CDR3 reads TGTGCCAGCAGTACTAGAAGTGGAGATACGCAGTATTTT.

The chain has TRBV11-2 and TRBJ2-1, with no clear D. Germline V lookup: CDR1 SGHAT, CDR2 FQNNGV. The V and J ends lost 1 base and 0 bases respectively, with 13 bases between them. This CDR3 comprises 17 residues. The CDR3 DNA is TGTGCCAGCAGCTTAGCGGCAAGCCTGAGCTCCTACAATGAGCAGTTCTTC. This encodes CASSLAASLSSYNEQFF.

CDR3 residues: CASSIRGTLSSYEQYF. The DNA for the CDR3 is TGTGCCAGTAGTATCCGGGGGACGCTAAGCTCCTACGAGCAGTACTTC. V usage is TRBV19 and J usage is TRBJ2-7, with a tentative D call TRBD2 (6 bases). CDR3 size: 16 residues. Germline loops: CDR1 LNHDA, CDR2 SQIVND (reference sequence). The V end lost 3 bases, the J end lost 0 bases, and 15 bases lay between the germline ends. Combining the CDR3 with reference TRBV19 and TRBJ2-7 gives the whole variable domain DGGITQSPKYLFRKEGQNVTLSCEQNLNHDAMYWYRQDPGQGLRLIYYSQIVNDFQKGDIAEGYSVSREKKESFPLTVTSAQKNPTAFYLCASSIRGTLSSYEQYFGPGTRLTVT.

This clone was seen a single time. The chain links TRBV4-1 to TRBJ2-7, with 7 bases matching TRBD2. The trim removed 1 base at V and 6 bases at J, leaving 15 bases unmatched. Germline loops: CDR1 MGHRA, CDR2 YSYEKL. The CDR3 consists of 17 residues. The CDR3 here is CASSQGKSGRETGEQYF. Written as DNA, the CDR3 is TGCGCCAGCAGCCAAGGAAAGTCTGGGAGGGAGACGGGCGAGCAGTACTTC.

The chain is built from TRBV7-2 and TRBJ1-1; tentatively, D is TRBD1 (5 bases). V was trimmed by 1 base and J by 8 bases, leaving 14 bases between them. Germline V CDR1 and CDR2: SGHTA, FQGNSA. CDR3 length equals 14 residues. DNA of the CDR3: TGTGCCAGCAGCTTAGGGAGGAGGGCAGGGGAAGCTTTCTTT. Translating it yields CASSLGRRAGEAFF.

Concerning this clone itself: An end of the junction does not agree with germline; a read error may underlie this. V gene TRBV6-5 combines with J gene TRBJ2-7, with TRBD1 matching 8 bases. The CDR3 length is 13 residues. CDR1 MNHEY and CDR2 SVGAGI come from the germline V gene. CDR3 nucleotides: TGTGCCAGCAGTTCGGGACAGGTTACCCCTCGGGACTTC. Protein product: CASSSGQVTPRDF.

The chain recombines TRBV19 with TRBJ1-1; 9 nucleotides align to TRBD1. CDR1 is LNHDA and CDR2 is SQIVND in the germline V gene (reference sequence). This CDR3 is built from 17 residues. With 5 bases clipped from V and 1 base from J, the junction kept 11 bases outside the gene matches. CDR3 nucleotides: TGTGCCAGTAGTGTCTCCGGACAGGGGAGACCGAACACTGAAGCTTTCTTT. Translating gives CASSVSGQGRPNTEAFF. Supplemented by reference TRBV19 and TRBJ1-1, the full variable domain reads DGGITQSPKYLFRKEGQNVTLSCEQNLNHDAMYWYRQDPGQGLRLIYYSQIVNDFQKGDIAEGYSVSREKKESFPLTVTSAQKNPTAFYLCASSVSGQGRPNTEAFFGQGTRLTVV.

The chain joins TRBV19 to TRBJ2-3; tentatively, D is TRBD2 (6 bases). The germline V gene has CDR1 LNHDA and CDR2 SQIVND (reference sequence). Trimming cost V 9 bases and J 2 bases, with 15 bases left between them. The CDR3 has 14 residues. The DNA of the CDR3 is TGTGCCAGCCGGTTAGCGGTTTACACAGATACGCAGTATTTT. It specifies CASRLAVYTDTQYF. Full variable domain (remainder filled in from reference TRBV19 and TRBJ2-3): DGGITQSPKYLFRKEGQNVTLSCEQNLNHDAMYWYRQDPGQGLRLIYYSQIVNDFQKGDIAEGYSVSREKKESFPLTVTSAQKNPTAFYLCASRLAVYTDTQYFGPGTRLTVL.

V is TRBV25-1 and J is TRBJ2-7; D is perhaps TRBD1 (7 bases). The CDR3 loop spans 14 amino acids. Trimming removed 3 bases at V and 11 bases at J, with 20 bases between. Germline V gene lookup returns CDR1 MGHDK and CDR2 SYGVNS. The CDR3, as DNA: TGTGCCAGCAGTGAGATTGGTCAGGGGGGTTGGAAGTACTTC. It translates to CASSEIGQGGWKYF.

The chain uses TRBV5-3 and TRBJ1-6; 7 bases map to TRBD1. TRBV5-3 belongs to the ORF category, with a function that is uncertain. V dropped 3 bases and J dropped 6; count of bases not matched to a gene: 6. There are 15 residues in the CDR3. CDR3 in amino acids: CARSSGGQFNSPLHF. In nucleotides, the CDR3 is TGTGCCAGAAGCTCGGGGGGACAGTTTAATTCACCCCTCCACTTT.

The chain employs TRBV2 and TRBJ2-7; the match to TRBD1 covers 8 bases. The CDR3 consists of 15 residues. V shed 7 bases and J 3 bases; nucleotides not matched to a gene: 11. CDR1 and CDR2 (germline): SNHLY, FYNNEI. The CDR3 reads CASTEDREQYYEQYF. The CDR3 nucleotides are TGTGCCAGCACCGAGGACAGGGAGCAATACTACGAGCAGTACTTC.

CDR3 nucleotides: TGTGCCAGCAGCTCGACACCCTCCTACGAGCAGTACTTC. Its protein is CASSSTPSYEQYF. The V gene is TRBV28, the J gene TRBJ2-7; no definite D call. The germline V gene has CDR1 MDHEN and CDR2 SYDVKM. The CDR3 contains 13 residues. Trimming took off 6 bases at V and 0 bases at J, with 9 bases between the two ends.

J is TRBJ1-5 and V is TRBV7-2; perhaps TRBD1 as D (5 bases). The CDR3 is made up of 15 amino acids. Germline V lookup: CDR1 SGHTA, CDR2 FQGNSA. Between the trimmed V and J ends, which lost 4 bases and 7 bases, there was a span of 17 bases. The CDR3 region has the DNA TGTGCCAGCAGCTCCCTGGTTGGGGGTAACCAGCCCCAGCATTTT. Translating gives CASSSLVGGNQPQHF.

The sample holds a few counts of this clone. This chain uses TRBV19 with TRBJ1-3, with D maybe TRBD1 (6 bases). The CDR3 is made up of 13 amino acids. The V gene lost 10 bases and the J gene lost 4 bases, with 14 bases spanning the gap. CDR1 and CDR2 (germline): LNHDA, SQIVND (reference sequence). The CDR3 DNA is TGTGCCACTAAAGGGGGAGACGGAAACACCATATATTTT. It specifies CATKGGDGNTIYF.

This chain joins TRBV7-2 and TRBJ2-1, with D unresolved. There are 13 residues in the CDR3. Germline V CDR1 and CDR2: SGHTA, FQGNSA. V gave up 3 bases and J gave up 6 bases, with 9 bases separating them. DNA for the CDR3: TGTGCCAGCAGCTTCATATCCGGCAATGAGCAGTTCTTC. This translates into CASSFISGNEQFF.

The V and J genes are TRBV18 and TRBJ1-2; D is unclear. Germline V gives CDR1 KGHSH, CDR2 LQKENI. V was shortened by 0 bases and J by 0 bases, with 20 bases between the two germline ends. The CDR3 contains 19 residues. The CDR3 DNA reads as TGTGCCAGCTCACCACCCCCGCAGGCCGGTCCATGGGCTAACTATGGCTACACCTTC. The encoded protein is CASSPPPQAGPWANYGYTF.

This rearrangement joins TRBV7-6 to TRBJ2-1; the D gene could be TRBD1 or TRBD2 (6 bases each). Trimming cost V 5 bases and J 0 bases, with 17 bases left between them. The germline CDR1 and CDR2 sequences are SGHVS and FNYEAQ. The CDR3 spans 17 residues. CDR3 amino acids: CASSPLGGAVSYNEQFF. The CDR3 DNA reads as TGTGCCAGCAGCCCCCTCGGGGGCGCCGTCTCCTACAATGAGCAGTTCTTC.